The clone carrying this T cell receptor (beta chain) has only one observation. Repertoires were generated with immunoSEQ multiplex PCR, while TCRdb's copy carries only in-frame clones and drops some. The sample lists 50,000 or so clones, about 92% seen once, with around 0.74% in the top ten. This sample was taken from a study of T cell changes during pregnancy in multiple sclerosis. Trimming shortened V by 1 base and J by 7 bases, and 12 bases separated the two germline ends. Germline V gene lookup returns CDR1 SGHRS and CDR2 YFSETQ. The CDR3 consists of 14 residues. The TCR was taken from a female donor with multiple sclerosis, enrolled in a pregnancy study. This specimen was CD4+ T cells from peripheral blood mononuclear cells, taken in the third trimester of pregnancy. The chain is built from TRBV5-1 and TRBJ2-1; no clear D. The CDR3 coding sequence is TGCGCCAGCAGCTTGAATTCTAGAGCGAATGAGCAGTTCTTC. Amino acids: CASSLNSRANEQFF.